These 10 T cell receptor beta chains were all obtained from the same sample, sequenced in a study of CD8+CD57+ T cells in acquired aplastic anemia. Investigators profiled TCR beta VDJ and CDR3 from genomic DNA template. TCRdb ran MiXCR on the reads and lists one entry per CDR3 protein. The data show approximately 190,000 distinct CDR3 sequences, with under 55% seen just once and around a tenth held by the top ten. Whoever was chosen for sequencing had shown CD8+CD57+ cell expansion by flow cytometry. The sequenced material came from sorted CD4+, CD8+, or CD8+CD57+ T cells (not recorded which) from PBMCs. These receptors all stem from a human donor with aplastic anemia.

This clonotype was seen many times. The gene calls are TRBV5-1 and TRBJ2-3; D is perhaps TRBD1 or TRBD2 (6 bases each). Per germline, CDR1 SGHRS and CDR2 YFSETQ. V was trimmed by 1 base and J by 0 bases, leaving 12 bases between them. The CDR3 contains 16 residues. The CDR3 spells CASSLRGAPSTDTQYF. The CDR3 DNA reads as TGCGCCAGCAGCTTGAGGGGGGCTCCGAGCACAGATACGCAGTATTTT.

This CDR3 is CASSVVYGDEQYF. DNA for the CDR3: TGTGCCAGCAGCGTAGTCTACGGCGACGAGCAGTACTTC. The V gene is TRBV9, the J gene TRBJ2-7, with D unresolved. Germline V gene data show CDR1 as SGDLS and CDR2 as YYNGEE. Trimming pared 0 bases from V and 5 bases from J, leaving 9 bases between. The length of the CDR3 is 13 residues.

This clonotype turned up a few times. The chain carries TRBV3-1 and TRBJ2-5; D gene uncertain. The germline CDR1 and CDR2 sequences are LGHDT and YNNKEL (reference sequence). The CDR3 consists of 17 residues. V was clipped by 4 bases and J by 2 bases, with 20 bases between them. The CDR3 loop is CASSPTFSVVGQETQYF. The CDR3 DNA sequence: TGTGCCAGCAGCCCGACCTTCAGCGTAGTCGGACAAGAGACCCAGTACTTC.

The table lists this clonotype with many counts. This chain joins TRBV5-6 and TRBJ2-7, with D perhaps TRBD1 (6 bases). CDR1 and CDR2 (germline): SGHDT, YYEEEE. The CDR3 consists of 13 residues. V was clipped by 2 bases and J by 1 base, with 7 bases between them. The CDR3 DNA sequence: TGTGCCAGCAGCTTAGGACAGTCCTACGAGCAGTACTTC. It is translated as CASSLGQSYEQYF.

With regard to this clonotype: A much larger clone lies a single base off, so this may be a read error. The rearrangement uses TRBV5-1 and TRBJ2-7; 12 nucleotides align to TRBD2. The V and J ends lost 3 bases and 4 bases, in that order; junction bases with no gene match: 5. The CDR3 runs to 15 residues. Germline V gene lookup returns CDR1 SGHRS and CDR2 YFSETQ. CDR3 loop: CASSWGLAGIYEQYF. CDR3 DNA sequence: TGCGCCAGCAGCTGGGGACTAGCGGGCATTTACGAGCAGTACTTC. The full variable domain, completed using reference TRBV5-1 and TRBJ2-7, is KAGVTQTPRYLIKTRGQQVTLSCSPISGHRSVSWYQQTPGQGLQFLFEYFSETQRNKGNFPGRFSGRQFSNSRSEMNVSTLELGDSALYLCASSWGLAGIYEQYFGPGTRLTVT.

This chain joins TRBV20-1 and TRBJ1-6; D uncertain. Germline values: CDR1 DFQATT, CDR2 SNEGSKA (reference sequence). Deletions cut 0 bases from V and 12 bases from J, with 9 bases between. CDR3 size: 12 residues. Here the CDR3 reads CSARDNGEPLHF. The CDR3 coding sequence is TGCAGTGCTAGAGATAATGGGGAACCCCTCCACTTT.

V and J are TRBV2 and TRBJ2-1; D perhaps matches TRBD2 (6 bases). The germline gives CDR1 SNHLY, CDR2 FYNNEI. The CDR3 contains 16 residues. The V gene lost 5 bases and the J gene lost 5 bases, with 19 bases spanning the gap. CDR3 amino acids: CASSPLADTDDNEQFF. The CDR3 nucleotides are TGTGCCAGCAGTCCCTTAGCGGACACGGACGACAATGAGCAGTTCTTC. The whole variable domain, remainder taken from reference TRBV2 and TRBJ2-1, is EPEVTQTPSHQVTQMGQEVILRCVPISNHLYFYWYRQILGQKVEFLVSFYNNEISEKSEIFDDQFSVERPDGSNFTLKIRSTKLEDSAMYFCASSPLADTDDNEQFFGPGTRLTVL.

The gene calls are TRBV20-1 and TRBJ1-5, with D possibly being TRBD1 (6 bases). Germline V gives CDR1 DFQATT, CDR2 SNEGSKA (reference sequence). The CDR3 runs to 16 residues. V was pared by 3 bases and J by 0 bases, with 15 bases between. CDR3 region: CSASQRRTDSNQPQHF. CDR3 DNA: TGCAGTGCTAGCCAGAGGCGGACAGATAGCAATCAGCCCCAGCATTTT.

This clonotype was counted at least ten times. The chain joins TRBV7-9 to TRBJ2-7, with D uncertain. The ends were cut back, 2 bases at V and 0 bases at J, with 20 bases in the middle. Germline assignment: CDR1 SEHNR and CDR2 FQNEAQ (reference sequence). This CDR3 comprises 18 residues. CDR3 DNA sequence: TGTGCCAGCAGCTTATCTGGGCCTACACCTACGAGCTCCTACGAGCAGTACTTC. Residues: CASSLSGPTPTSSYEQYF.

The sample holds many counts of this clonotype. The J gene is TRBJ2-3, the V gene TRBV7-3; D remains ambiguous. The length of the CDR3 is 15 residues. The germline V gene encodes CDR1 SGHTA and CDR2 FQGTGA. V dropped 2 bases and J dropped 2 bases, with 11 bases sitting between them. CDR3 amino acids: CASSLGRAYTDTQYF. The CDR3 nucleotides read TGTGCCAGCAGCTTAGGCCGGGCCTACACAGATACGCAGTATTTT.